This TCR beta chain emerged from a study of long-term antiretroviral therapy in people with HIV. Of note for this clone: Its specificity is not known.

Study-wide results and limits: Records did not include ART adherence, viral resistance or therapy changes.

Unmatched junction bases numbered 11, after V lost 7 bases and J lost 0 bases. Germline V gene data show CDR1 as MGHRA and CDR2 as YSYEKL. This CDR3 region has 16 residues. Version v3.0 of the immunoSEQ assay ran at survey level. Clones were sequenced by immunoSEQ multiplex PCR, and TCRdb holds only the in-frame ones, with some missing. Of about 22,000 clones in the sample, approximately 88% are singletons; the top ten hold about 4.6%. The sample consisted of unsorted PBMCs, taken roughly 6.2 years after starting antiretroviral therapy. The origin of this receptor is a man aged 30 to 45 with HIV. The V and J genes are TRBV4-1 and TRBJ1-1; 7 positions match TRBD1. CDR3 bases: TGCGCCAGCAACAAATTCGGGGACAGACTGAACACTGAAGCTTTCTTT. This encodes CASNKFGDRLNTEAFF.